This T cell receptor beta chain appears in the sequencing data of a study of T cells in localized non-small cell lung cancer. Regarding this clone: As yet, its antigen is unknown.

Assay: immunoSEQ multiplex PCR; the TCRdb copy retains only in-frame clones and omits some. The top ten hold roughly 8.6% of the sample, which has 5,400 or so clones, 75% to 90% seen once. The CDR3 spans 14 residues. Germline V gene sequence: CDR1 SGHRS, CDR2 YFSETQ. Trimming at V came to 0 bases and at J to 2 bases, leaving 1 base not matched to a gene. General study points: A median of approximately 60 of the top 100 tumor clones appeared in adjacent lung, which was paired and uninvolved. Longer overall survival associated with higher blood T cell density; shorter survival with higher adjacent-lung clonality. Measurement of T cell clonality placed uninvolved adjacent lung highest, above the level in tumor.

Source: PBMCs, taken before any cancer treatment. The chain couples TRBV5-1 to TRBJ2-5, with 7 bases fitting TRBD2. The TCR originated in a woman aged 35 to 69 with stage II lung adenocarcinoma. DNA for the CDR3: TGCGCCAGCAGCTTGGTTAGCGGGCAAGAGACCCAGTACTTC. Residues: CASSLVSGQETQYF.